This TCR beta chain was recorded in a study of blood T cell repertoires in COVID-19 (dated by TCRdb to 2018 to 2020). In the study overall: The collaborator samples originated in the United States, Italy and Spain and spanned the acute and convalescent phases of COVID-19. Where available, HLA class I and class II types were taken from metadata supplied by the sample provider and were not determined by assay-based typing. The samples were drawn from the first 160 participants of the ongoing ImmuneRACE study and from some 1,300 subjects provided by 6 global collaborators. A de-identified subject ID, COVID-19 status, age in years and sex were almost always included in the sample metadata. Deeply sampled blood TCRbeta repertoires from subjects exposed to, actively infected with, or recovered from COVID-19 were included in the dataset. The repertoires were released in a freely available public database intended as a resource for research on the immune response to SARS-CoV-2. The material from the prospective study consisted of cDNA or gDNA derived from T cells, B-cell-depleted T cells, or PBMCs.

About this clone itself: Its specific antigen is unknown. No much larger clone is present one base from it, and per-base qualities are unavailable.

What the authors observed across the whole study: How much clinical and demographic metadata was included differed by source and by participant, and the metadata was provided uncurated.

Each collaborating institution followed its own protocols to collect whole blood in K2EDTA tubes. For TCRbeta analysis, collaborators shipped samples in one of three forms: frozen whole blood, isolated PBMCs, or DNA extracted from either of those sample types. The immunoSEQ Assay, a bias-controlled multiplex PCR, was used to amplify TCRbeta CDR3 regions from genomic DNA. On the authors' methods: Nucleated cell counts per sample were estimated from amplification of reference gene primers within the assay. Sequence reads were collapsed and filtered to measure the absolute abundance of every unique TCRbeta CDR3 rearrangement. Productive Simpson clonality was computed per sample as the square root of Simpson's diversity index over productive rearrangements. TCRdb stores this immuneACCESS table with in-frame sequences only. Part of the clones is absent; in the studies checked, under half of the shortfall reflects unresolved V genes, and no reason is known for the rest. The V and J calls and the clone size are those of that table, but D and trimming were determined from the DNA. This sample holds some 80,000 clones; 90% were observed only once. The ten largest make up about 2.5% of the sample.

V loses 5 bases of germline sequence and J loses 6 bases, and the interval between the two ends is 11 bases. The CDR1 and CDR2 encoded by the germline V gene (reference sequence) are LNHDA and SQIVND. Including the terminal cysteine and phenylalanine, the CDR3 comprises 13 residues. Only the CDR3 part of the read is kept: 39 bases, read in frame from the first base. Recombination joined TRBV19 with TRBJ2-1, with the D gene not clear enough to name. The receptor was isolated from a human donor in a cohort sampled during active COVID-19. Sequencing was carried out using peripheral blood. CDR3 reads: CASSGSLPNEQFF. The DNA sequence reads TGTGCCAGTAGTGGCAGTCTCCCCAATGAGCAGTTCTTC.